This passage covers 26 T cell receptor beta chains from one sample sequenced in a study of blood T cell repertoires in COVID-19 (dated by TCRdb to the early 2020s). Libraries were prepared through the immunoSEQ multiplex PCR assay. TCRdb obtained this table from immuneACCESS and retained in-frame rearrangements with V and J assigned. These tables miss some clones; where compared with another copy, unresolved V genes account for less than half of the shortfall, and the remainder is unexplained. The sample yields approximately 300,000 clones; around 90% were counted once. The ten top clones hold roughly 1% of the sample. Sequenced material: peripheral blood. The receptors derive from a middle-aged woman with COVID-19, enrolled during active disease.

This rearrangement joins TRBV5-1 to TRBJ2-5; TRBD2 is a possible D gene (5 bases). Germline V gene sequence: CDR1 SGHRS, CDR2 YFSETQ. V shed 2 bases and J shed 1 base, with 9 bases lying between them. CDR3 length: 14 amino acids. Here the CDR3 DNA reads TGCGCCAGCAGCTTCGATCGGGGCCAAGAGACCCAGTACTTC. Translation: CASSFDRGQETQYF.

This clone was detected only once. This rearrangement joins TRBV9 to TRBJ1-6; D ambiguous. Trimming left V 0 bases short and J 7 bases short, with 17 bases between. This CDR3 has 17 amino acids. The V gene's germline CDR1 is SGDLS and CDR2 YYNGEE. The CDR3 region has the DNA TGTGCCAGCAGCGTAGCTGCCTCTGGACTCGGGAATTCACCCCTCCACTTT. It specifies CASSVAASGLGNSPLHF.

This clone has just one count. The chain links TRBV3-1 (or the pseudogene TRBV3-2) to TRBJ1-4, with D perhaps matching TRBD1 (5 bases). Germline CDR1 LGHDT, CDR2 YNNKEL (reference sequence). This CDR3 contains 14 residues. V lost 4 bases and J 7 bases, leaving 13 bases between the germline ends. The CDR3 sequence: CASSPTGLSEKLFF. As DNA, the CDR3 is TGTGCCAGCAGCCCGACGGGACTTAGTGAAAAACTGTTTTTT.

This clone came up once. This sequence joins TRBV4-2 and TRBJ2-3; weak D call: TRBD2 (6 bases). CDR1 is LGHNA, CDR2 YNFKEQ, per germline. Trimming took 3 bases from V and 2 from J, leaving 15 bases between them. This CDR3 comprises 16 residues. The CDR3 DNA is TGTGCCAGCAGCCATCTGGAATCTAGCGCCACAGATACGCAGTATTTT. It yields the protein CASSHLESSATDTQYF.

V is TRBV9 and J is TRBJ2-7; no definite D call. V lost 0 bases to trimming and J lost 2 bases, with 15 bases between them. Germline CDR1 is SGDLS and CDR2 is YYNGEE. The CDR3 is 16 residues long. DNA of the CDR3: TGTGCCAGCAGCGTAGCGTCAACAGTACAACCCTACGAGCAGTACTTC. Translated, it gives CASSVASTVQPYEQYF.

The chain combines TRBV5-1 with TRBJ2-1, with 16 bases lining up with TRBD2. The CDR3 has 17 residues. The V and J ends lost 4 bases and 2 bases, in that order; junction bases with no gene match: 3. Germline V lookup: CDR1 SGHRS, CDR2 YFSETQ. CDR3 bases: TGCGCCAGCAGCACGGGACTAGCGGGGGGGACCTACAATGAGCAGTTCTTC. It yields the protein CASSTGLAGGTYNEQFF.

The gene calls are TRBV2 and TRBJ1-3, with TRBD1 identical over 7 bases. V was pared by 6 bases and J by 3 bases, with 8 bases of the junction left unmatched. This CDR3 comprises 15 residues. Per the germline V gene, CDR1 is SNHLY and CDR2 is FYNNEI. CDR3 in amino acids: CASSQSTGFGNTIYF. Written as DNA, the CDR3 is TGTGCCAGCAGCCAGTCGACAGGGTTTGGAAACACCATATATTTT.

The chain is built from TRBV30 and TRBJ2-7, with 11 bases identical to TRBD2. The CDR3 sequence is 16 residues long. Germline V gene lookup returns CDR1 GTSNPN and CDR2 SVGIG (reference sequence). V trimming: 0 bases; J trimming: 0 bases; junction bases outside the gene matches: 4. The DNA of the CDR3 is TGTGCCTGGAGTGTGGGACTAGCGGCAAACTCCTACGAGCAGTACTTC. Translating it yields CAWSVGLAANSYEQYF.

The chain is built from TRBV5-8 and TRBJ1-1; no definite D call. The CDR3 extends over 14 amino acids. V gave up 0 bases and J gave up 11 bases, with 17 bases separating them. Germline assignment: CDR1 SGHTS and CDR2 YDEGEE. The CDR3 DNA reads TGTGCCAGCAGCTTGGGAGTGGTGTCGGTCGCGGCTTTCTTT. This translates into CASSLGVVSVAAFF. The full variable domain, in which reference TRBV5-8 and TRBJ1-1 provide the parts outside the CDR3, is EAGVTQSPTHLIKTRGQQATLRCSPISGHTSVYWYQQALGLGLQFLLWYDEGEERNRGNFPPRFSGRQFPNYSSELNVNALELEDSALYLCASSLGVVSVAAFFGQGTRLTVV.

A single count supports this clone. This rearrangement joins TRBV7-9 to TRBJ2-1; D gene unclear. Germline V CDR1 and CDR2: SEHNR, FQNEAQ (reference sequence). V shed 2 bases and J shed 6 bases, with 8 bases lying between them. The CDR3 is made up of 13 amino acids. The CDR3 region has the DNA TGTGCCAGCAGCTTAAACTCGGGCAATGAGCAGTTCTTC. Residues: CASSLNSGNEQFF.

This clone appeared once. CDR3 amino acids: CASSGQGEDGYTF. CDR3 bases: TGTGCCAGCAGTGGACAGGGGGAGGATGGCTACACCTTC. The J gene is TRBJ1-2, the V gene TRBV6-6; TRBD1 aligns across 10 bases. Germline V gives CDR1 MNHNY, CDR2 SVGAGI (reference sequence). V dropped 5 bases and J dropped 6; count of bases not matched to a gene: 3. This CDR3 has 13 residues.

V gene TRBV10-3 combines with J gene TRBJ2-7; the D is unclear. V shed 3 bases and J shed 2 bases, with 2 bases lying between them. CDR1 and CDR2 from the germline V gene are ENHRY and SYGVKD. This CDR3 has 11 residues. The CDR3, as DNA: TGTGCCATCAGTGACACCTACGAGCAGTACTTC. Its protein is CAISDTYEQYF.

This rearrangement joins TRBV19 to TRBJ2-1; 15 bases match TRBD2. In germline, CDR1 is LNHDA, CDR2 SQIVND (reference sequence). V was pared by 4 bases and J by 2 bases, with 9 bases of the junction left unmatched. This CDR3 comprises 19 residues. The CDR3 protein is CASSTTGLAGGAAYNEQFF. For the CDR3, the DNA is TGTGCCAGTAGTACTACGGGACTAGCGGGGGGCGCCGCCTACAATGAGCAGTTCTTC.

The chain recombines TRBV19 with TRBJ1-2; possibly TRBD1 for D (5 bases). Trimming pared 1 base from V and 2 bases from J, leaving 11 bases between. The germline V gene encodes CDR1 LNHDA and CDR2 SQIVND (reference sequence). There are 15 residues in the CDR3. The CDR3 reads CASSIAARENYGYTF. In DNA form, the CDR3 reads TGTGCCAGTAGTATAGCCGCCAGGGAAAACTATGGCTACACCTTC.

The rearrangement joins TRBV27 to TRBJ2-2, with 8 bases fitting TRBD2. Per germline, CDR1 MNHEY and CDR2 SMNVEV (reference sequence). This CDR3 has 16 residues. Trimming at V came to 2 bases and at J to 4 bases, leaving 6 bases not matched to a gene. CDR3 coding DNA: TGTGCCAGCAGTTTAAGGCTAGCGGGTGGCACCGGGGAGCTGTTTTTT. It translates to CASSLRLAGGTGELFF.

This sequence joins TRBV28 and TRBJ1-3; 7 positions agree with TRBD1. After removal of 4 bases from V and 0 bases from J, the junction contained 6 bases not matched to a gene. CDR3 length: 16 amino acids. From germline, CDR1 is MDHEN and CDR2 SYDVKM. CDR3 region: CASSSYRGSSGNTIYF. DNA of the CDR3: TGTGCCAGCAGTTCTTACAGGGGAAGCTCTGGAAACACCATATATTTT.

The chain links TRBV18 to TRBJ1-1; maybe TRBD1 (5 bases). Trimming cost V 1 base and J 6 bases, with 21 bases left between them. CDR3 size: 17 residues. Germline V gives CDR1 KGHSH, CDR2 LQKENI. Here the CDR3 reads CASSPLELGTSRAEAFF. As DNA, the CDR3 is TGTGCCAGCTCACCACTGGAATTAGGGACTTCGAGGGCTGAAGCTTTCTTT.

The rearrangement joins TRBV7-9 to TRBJ1-1; a possible D gene is TRBD1 (6 bases). V was pared by 3 bases and J by 1 base, with 9 bases between. The CDR3 totals 14 residues. The V gene's germline CDR1 is SEHNR and CDR2 FQNEAQ (reference sequence). As DNA, the CDR3 is TGTGCCAGCAGCTTGGGGACATCGAACACTGAAGCTTTCTTT. It yields the protein CASSLGTSNTEAFF. Combining the CDR3 with reference TRBV7-9 and TRBJ1-1 gives the whole variable domain DTGVSQNPRHKITKRGQNVTFRCDPISEHNRLYWYRQTLGQGPEFLTYFQNEAQLEKSRLLSDRFSAERPKGSFSTLEIQRTEQGDSAMYLCASSLGTSNTEAFFGQGTRLTVV.

This sequence joins TRBV4-2 and TRBJ1-5; tentatively, D is TRBD1 (5 bases). V was pared by 0 bases and J by 4 bases, with 7 bases between. CDR3 length equals 14 residues. Looked up from germline, CDR1 is LGHNA and CDR2 is YNFKEQ. CDR3 DNA sequence: TGTGCCAGCAGCCAAGATGGGGGGAATCAGCCCCAGCATTTT. Translating gives CASSQDGGNQPQHF.

The chain couples TRBV10-3 to TRBJ2-3; maybe TRBD1 (5 bases). Trimming removed 0 bases from V and 1 base from J, with 17 bases in between. The CDR3 loop spans 18 amino acids. Germline V gene sequence: CDR1 ENHRY, CDR2 SYGVKD. The CDR3: CAISESSQGGWGTDTQYF. The CDR3 DNA is TGTGCCATCAGTGAGTCGTCCCAGGGTGGGTGGGGCACAGATACGCAGTATTTT.

This chain links TRBV19 with TRBJ2-1, with D perhaps TRBD1 (5 bases). CDR3 length: 16 residues. Germline-derived CDR1 and CDR2 are LNHDA and SQIVND (reference sequence). The V gene lost 2 bases and the J gene lost 2 bases, with 13 bases spanning the gap. The CDR3, as DNA: TGTGCCAGTAGTATACCCCAGGGTATCGCCTACAATGAGCAGTTCTTC. Translating it yields CASSIPQGIAYNEQFF.

This clone has a single count. The rearrangement links TRBV6-6 to TRBJ1-5, with TRBD1 as a possible D gene (6 bases). Trimming cost V 6 bases and J 4 bases, with 16 bases left between them. CDR1 and CDR2 from the germline V gene are MNHNY and SVGAGI (reference sequence). The CDR3 consists of 15 residues. CDR3 region: CASSTDRFYNQPQHF. The CDR3 DNA sequence: TGTGCCAGCAGCACAGACAGGTTTTATAATCAGCCCCAGCATTTT.

The chain has TRBV5-5 and TRBJ2-3; no reliable D call. The germline V and J ends were trimmed by 5 bases and 6 bases, with 16 bases remaining between them. Germline V gene lookup returns CDR1 SGHKS and CDR2 YYEKEE (reference sequence). This CDR3 is 14 amino acids long. The CDR3 here is CASSARPSSDTQYF. Written as DNA, the CDR3 is TGTGCCAGCAGTGCGCGGCCCAGCAGTGATACGCAGTATTTT.

The gene calls are TRBV27 and TRBJ2-3, with D possibly matching TRBD1 (5 bases). The germline CDR1 and CDR2 sequences are MNHEY and SMNVEV (reference sequence). V lost 6 bases, J lost 0 bases, and 10 bases lay in between. This CDR3 is 14 amino acids long. CDR3 coding DNA: TGTGCCAGCAGAGGGGTAACTAGCACAGATACGCAGTATTTT. Its translation: CASRGVTSTDTQYF.

This rearrangement joins TRBV5-4 to TRBJ1-5; no reliable D call. This CDR3 spans 13 amino acids. V was pared by 1 base and J by 5 bases, with 7 bases between. Germline V gene sequence: CDR1 SGHNT, CDR2 YYREEE (reference sequence). CDR3 loop: CASSLSRDQPQHF. In DNA, the CDR3 is TGTGCCAGCAGCTTGAGCCGAGATCAGCCCCAGCATTTT.

The rearrangement uses TRBV7-2 and TRBJ2-5; 7 positions agree with TRBD1. Germline CDR1 and CDR2: SGHTA and FQGNSA. This CDR3 has 15 amino acids. V dropped 1 base and J dropped 2; count of bases not matched to a gene: 4. As DNA, the CDR3 is TGTGCCAGCAGCTTAGACGGCAGGGGGCAAGAGACCCAGTACTTC. It codes for CASSLDGRGQETQYF.